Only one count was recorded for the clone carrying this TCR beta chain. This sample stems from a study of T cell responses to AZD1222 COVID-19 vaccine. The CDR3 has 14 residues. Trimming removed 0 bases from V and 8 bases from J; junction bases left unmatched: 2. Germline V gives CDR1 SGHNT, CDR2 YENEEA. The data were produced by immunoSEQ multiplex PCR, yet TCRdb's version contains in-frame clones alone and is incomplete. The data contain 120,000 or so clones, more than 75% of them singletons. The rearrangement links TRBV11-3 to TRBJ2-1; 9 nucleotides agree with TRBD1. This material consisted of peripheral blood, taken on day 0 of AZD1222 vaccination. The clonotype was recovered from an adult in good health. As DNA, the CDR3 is TGTGCCAGCAGCTTAGAACAGGGGGCGCATGAGCAGTTCTTC. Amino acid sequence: CASSLEQGAHEQFF.